This T cell receptor (beta chain) was profiled in a study of Ad26.COV2.S vaccination and SARS-CoV-2 variants. Study results and limitations: Placebo and vaccine recipients had non-spike TCR breadth that was similar.

V was clipped by 4 bases and J by 6 bases; unmatched bases: 5. The CDR3 length is 13 residues. The germline V gene encodes CDR1 SGHRS and CDR2 YFSETQ. This clone was picked up many times. Antigen specificity is unknown. Only in-frame clones appear in the TCRdb table, and some are missing; sequencing was by immunoSEQ multiplex PCR. The sample contains about 350,000 clones, approximately 90% of which appear only once. This sample's treatment: 19 received Ad26.COV2.S at low or high dose, single or two shots; 5 received placebo; per-sample allocation not given. At day 63 after the first vaccine or placebo injection, samples were drawn. It was Wuhan-strain SARS-CoV-2 spike that the Ad26 vaccine vector expressed.

This chain links TRBV5-1 with TRBJ2-7, with TRBD1 matching 9 bases. The material sequenced was peripheral blood, taken in a trial of Ad26.COV2.S vaccine versus placebo. This receptor was obtained from a person aged 18-60 years who received the Ad26.COV2.S COVID-19 vaccine or a placebo. The CDR3 bases are TGCGCCAGCAGCCAAACAGGGGGCCTCGAGCAGTACTTC. Its protein product is CASSQTGGLEQYF.